This T cell receptor (beta chain) emerged from a study of beta chain features in type 1 diabetes. Study overall: Regarding age, gender and cell yields, patients proved similar to healthy donors.

Germline V gene sequence: CDR1 SGHTA, CDR2 FQGNSA. This CDR3 spans 15 amino acids. The V gene end was trimmed by 7 bases and the J gene end by 4 bases; junction bases not matched to a gene: 9. Of the isolated RNA, all was reverse transcribed, and so the sequenced material was expressed TCRB transcripts. Generated by immunoSEQ multiplex PCR, the TCRdb table keeps only in-frame clones and is missing some. Of some 410,000 clones in the sample, over 9.5% were seen once. This clone was recorded a few times. The antigen is undetermined. General study results and limits: There was a possibility that cDNA sequencing over-represented cells with high TCR expression.

The authors sorted CD4+ naive, central memory, regulatory and stem cell-like memory cells via CD45RO/CCR7/CD25/CD127/CD95/CD27. Each of the sorted populations had a purity greater than 95%. Sequenced sample: naive CD4+ T cells from blood. V and J are TRBV7-2 and TRBJ2-1, with 8 bases identical to TRBD2. This TCR came from a young woman in good health. The CDR3 DNA follows: TGTGCCAGCACCCCGTTGTTAGCGGGATACAATGAGCAGTTCTTC. Protein sequence: CASTPLLAGYNEQFF. Supplemented by reference TRBV7-2 and TRBJ2-1, the full variable domain reads GAGVSQSPSNKVTEKGKDVELRCDPISGHTALYWYRQSLGQGLEFLIYFQGNSAPDKSGLPSDRFSAERTGGSVSTLTIQRTQQEDSAVYLCASTPLLAGYNEQFFGPGTRLTVL.